The 8 T cell receptor beta chains given below trace back to one sample, sequenced in a study of blood T cell repertoires in COVID-19. Here immunoSEQ multiplex PCR was the method, and the copy in TCRdb shows in-frame clones only, minus some. Of nearly 350,000 clones in the sample, over 75% were seen once. Sequenced material: PBMCs or T cells enriched from blood (not recorded which). These receptors were obtained from a woman aged 25-40 years who had recovered from COVID-19.

V is TRBV27 and J is TRBJ1-1; TRBD1 is a possible D gene (5 bases). Trimming pared 2 bases from V and 6 bases from J, leaving 7 bases between. CDR1 MNHEY and CDR2 SMNVEV come from the germline V gene (reference sequence). The CDR3 loop spans 12 amino acids. In DNA form, the CDR3 reads TGTGCCAGCAGTTTAAAAGGGGCTGAAGCTTTCTTT. Protein: CASSLKGAEAFF.

The chain joins TRBV7-2 to TRBJ2-3, with 7 bases aligning to TRBD2. Germline lookup yields CDR1 SGHTA and CDR2 FQGNSA. The CDR3 has 17 residues. V lost 1 base and J lost 7; bases outside the gene matches: 14. CDR3 protein: CASSLGPLLGGLNTQYF. Here the CDR3 DNA reads TGTGCCAGCAGCTTAGGACCGCTATTGGGGGGGTTAAATACGCAGTATTTT.

This rearrangement joins TRBV19 to TRBJ2-5; 12 nucleotides agree with TRBD2. Germline V gene lookup returns CDR1 LNHDA and CDR2 SQIVND (reference sequence). V trimming: 6 bases; J trimming: 1 base; junction bases outside the gene matches: 6. This CDR3 comprises 16 residues. As DNA, the CDR3 is TGTGCCAGTAGCCAGACTAGCGGGGGAGCCCAAGAGACCCAGTACTTC. This encodes CASSQTSGGAQETQYF.

The chain uses TRBV9 and TRBJ2-2, with 11 bases aligning to TRBD1. The germline V gene encodes CDR1 SGDLS and CDR2 YYNGEE. The CDR3 has 17 residues. After removal of 4 bases from V and 5 bases from J, the junction contained 10 bases not matched to a gene. The CDR3 DNA sequence: TGTGCCAGCAGCCCTCACTCCGGGACAGGGGGAACCGGGGAGCTGTTTTTT. Encoded protein: CASSPHSGTGGTGELFF.

The V call is TRBV27, the J call TRBJ2-7, with D perhaps matching TRBD2 (6 bases). The CDR3 is made up of 14 amino acids. The V gene lost 5 bases and the J gene lost 0 bases, with 11 bases spanning the gap. Germline CDR1 and CDR2: MNHEY and SMNVEV (reference sequence). CDR3: CASSLTGSSYEQYF. For the CDR3, the DNA is TGTGCCAGCAGTCTGACCGGGAGCTCCTACGAGCAGTACTTC.

The chain combines TRBV18 with TRBJ2-3; TRBD1 matches at 7 bases. The germline V gene has CDR1 KGHSH and CDR2 LQKENI. V lost 0 bases to trimming and J lost 4 bases; unmatched junction nucleotides: 4. This CDR3 has 15 residues. CDR3 DNA sequence: TGTGCCAGCTCACCACCGACAGGGAGAGCAGATACGCAGTATTTT. The encoded protein is CASSPPTGRADTQYF.

The chain links TRBV2 to TRBJ1-1; 7 nucleotides agree with TRBD1. V trimming: 6 bases; J trimming: 3 bases; junction bases outside the gene matches: 4. Germline CDR1 reads SNHLY; CDR2 reads FYNNEI. The CDR3 runs to 13 residues. The CDR3: CASSGQAYTEAFF. CDR3 coding DNA: TGTGCCAGCAGCGGACAGGCCTACACTGAAGCTTTCTTT.

This clone was counted once. This chain uses TRBV6-5 with TRBJ1-1; perhaps TRBD1 as D (5 bases). Trimming shortened V by 7 bases and J by 0 bases, and 12 bases separated the two germline ends. From germline, CDR1 is MNHEY and CDR2 SVGAGI. The CDR3 totals 14 residues. The CDR3 loop is CASNRWGVNTEAFF. The DNA for the CDR3 is TGTGCCAGCAACCGCTGGGGGGTGAACACTGAAGCTTTCTTT.